This T cell receptor (beta chain) was captured in a study of shared clonotypes between healthy human individuals. Overall study: Three plates were used per donor for CD4 naive, three for CD4 memory, two for CD8 naive and one for CD8 memory.

The study, taken as a whole, reports: Larger estimated richness was generally seen in naive subsets than in memory subsets.

The trim removed 1 base at V and 5 bases at J, leaving 1 base unmatched. Germline assignment: CDR1 MNHEY and CDR2 SVGAGI. There are 15 residues in the CDR3. A note on this clone: The antigen is undetermined. This CDR3 is also generated by other DNA sequences in the sample.

Method: immunoSEQ multiplex PCR; TCRdb's copy keeps in-frame clones and lacks some. In the table there are 2 million to 2.5 million clones, about 95% of which are singletons. CD8 cells classed as naive were CD45RO-negative and positively selected for CCR7, excluding terminally differentiated effector memory CD45RA+ cells. The clonotype was recovered from a man aged 18 to 30 in good health. This sequence joins TRBV6-5 and TRBJ2-2; TRBD2 matches 10 bases. Sequences were obtained from naive CD8+ T cells sorted from blood. The CDR3 bases are TGTGCCAGCAGTTACTTAGCGGGAGGAACCGGGGAGCTGTTTTTT. This encodes CASSYLAGGTGELFF.